The source of this T cell receptor (beta chain) is a study of T cell repertoires in cytomegalovirus infection. Study information: Recently described HLA-C-restricted plus well-studied HLA-B-restricted CMV epitopes were used. Carrying CMV and the relevant HLA type showed in public TCR beta signatures.

Trimming shortened V by 3 bases and J by 1 base, and 15 bases separated the two germline ends. Per germline, CDR1 SGHVS and CDR2 FQNEAQ. The CDR3 has 16 residues. This clonotype was found a few times. What it binds is not known. Findings of the study overall: Cumulative frequency of public TCR beta families picked out carriers of CMV plus the relevant HLA. The ex vivo response was dominated by HLA-C-restricted CMV-specific TCR beta clonotypes.

One entry per CDR3 protein results from TCRdb running MiXCR on the reads. The sample has 35,000 or so distinct CDR3 sequences, just over 50% seen once. The TCR comes from a human donor in good health (CMV status not recorded). Some clones in this sample may be carry-over from other donors' samples. V gene TRBV7-8 combines with J gene TRBJ2-5, with D tentatively TRBD1 (6 bases). Sample: CD8+ T cells from cultured PBMCs, taken from culture after CMV antigen stimulation. The CDR3 DNA follows: TGTGCCAGCAGCTTTTCCGGGACACCGGCCCAAGAGACCCAGTACTTC. It is translated as CASSFSGTPAQETQYF.